One and the same sample provided the 5 T cell receptor beta chains below, sequenced in a study of cytomegalovirus exposure and HLA in healthy donors (dated by TCRdb to about 2017). To prepare the library, the immunoSEQ multiplex PCR assay was applied. For the multiplex PCR, a mixture combining 60 forward primers for TCR Vbeta segments and 13 reverse primers for TCR Jbeta segments was used. Imported from immuneACCESS, the table was reduced by TCRdb to in-frame sequences with V and J called. These copies leave out some clones; in studies compared against another copy, an unresolved V gene accounts for under half, and the cause of the remainder is not known. Across this sample there are about 190,000 clones, with roughly four fifths seen only once. The ten largest make up around 2% of the sample. The sample was PBMCs. The source of these receptors is a woman aged 18 to 35 in good health and CMV-seropositive.

This clone was detected only a few times. The CDR3 spells CASSLDRGRVYGYTF. The CDR3 nucleotides are TGCGCCAGCAGCCTAGACAGGGGGCGGGTCTATGGCTACACCTTC. The rearrangement joins TRBV5-1 to TRBJ1-2, with TRBD1 matching over 10 bases. CDR3 length equals 15 residues. Trimming at V came to 4 bases and at J to 4 bases, leaving 7 bases not matched to a gene. Germline CDR1 and CDR2: SGHRS and YFSETQ.

The chain's CDR3 is CASSPIGAGEEKLFF. In DNA form, the CDR3 reads TGTGCCAGCAGCCCCATCGGCGCGGGAGAAGAAAAACTGTTTTTT. The V and J genes are TRBV7-9 and TRBJ1-4; D not resolved. V gave up 5 bases and J gave up 8 bases, with 18 bases separating them. Germline V lookup: CDR1 SEHNR, CDR2 FQNEAQ (reference sequence). There are 15 residues in the CDR3.

The V gene is TRBV10-2, the J gene TRBJ1-1; D gene unclear. V lost 6 bases and J 0 bases, leaving 11 bases between the germline ends. The CDR3 loop spans 14 amino acids. Germline assignment: CDR1 WSHSY and CDR2 SAAADI. The CDR3 region is CASSPIQMNTEAFF. DNA for the CDR3: TGCGCCAGCAGCCCGATCCAGATGAACACTGAAGCTTTCTTT.

This sequence joins TRBV13 and TRBJ2-7; D may be TRBD1 (6 bases). CDR1 is PRHDT, CDR2 FYEKMQ, per germline (reference sequence). The ends were cut back, 5 bases at V and 1 base at J, with 15 bases in the middle. There are 15 residues in the CDR3. CDR3 sequence (DNA): TGTGCCAGCAGCCGCTCTCTACAGGGTTCCTACGAGCAGTACTTC. Protein product: CASSRSLQGSYEQYF.

V and J are TRBV10-3 and TRBJ2-5, with D possibly TRBD2 on 5 matching bases. This CDR3 is 15 amino acids long. Germline values: CDR1 ENHRY, CDR2 SYGVKD. Trimming left V 7 bases short and J 7 bases short, with 22 bases between. The CDR3 DNA is TGTGCCATCACCGAAGGGAGTAGTACGTTCGGGACCCAGTACTTC. Protein: CAITEGSSTFGTQYF.